A selection of T cell receptor beta chains follows, all from one sample in a study of T-cell reconstitution after alpha-beta-depleted transplantation in children. Using its own MiXCR run on the PCR reads, TCRdb lists one record per CDR3 protein. Of 210,000 or so distinct CDR3 sequences listed, roughly 10% are singletons. Material: PBMCs from the stem cell graft donor, obtained from the stem cell graft. Every receptor here comes from a human donor who donated a stem cell graft to a child with acute lymphoblastic leukemia. Both conserved end residues are part of each CDR3. The D gene is left open where the match is weak. Part of the rows lack a size; the others show once, few, many or a class for expanded clones.

clone size	D gene	V gene	J gene	CDR3 DNA	CDR3 protein
-	TRBD1	TRBV3-1	TRBJ1-4	TGTGCCAGCAGCCAAGCCGGGACAGATAATGAAAAACTGTTTTTT	CASSQAGTDNEKLFF
many	-	TRBV6-1	TRBJ1-4	TGTGCCAGCAGGCAGGGAGGTGTTCGAGAAAAACTGTTTTTT	CASRQGGVREKLFF
-	-	TRBV21-1	TRBJ1-4	TGTGCCAGCAGCAAAGGGGGAATAGGCGCGGCAACTAATGAAAAACTGTTTTTT	CASSKGGIGAATNEKLFF
few	-	TRBV20-1	TRBJ1-1	TGCAGTGCTTACCGGGACAAAGGCACTGAAGCTTTCTTT	CSAYRDKGTEAFF
many	TRBD1	TRBV15	TRBJ2-2	TGTGCCACCAGCAGAGGCGGACAGGGGAACACCGGGGAGCTGTTTTTT	CATSRGGQGNTGELFF
-	-	TRBV7-8	TRBJ2-1	TGTGCCAGCAGCACCGGGACCCAGACCCTTTACAATGAGCAGTTCTTC	CASSTGTQTLYNEQFF
-	-	TRBV3-1	TRBJ2-1	TGTGCCAGCAGCCAAGGGTGGGGGGGCCTGGGTGAGCAGTTCTTC	CASSQGWGGLGEQFF
many	-	TRBV5-1	TRBJ1-1	TGCGCCAGCAGCGGCTCTACGGCCCGGGTCTCCACTGAAGCTTTCTTT	CASSGSTARVSTEAFF
many	TRBD1	TRBV20-1	TRBJ1-2	TGCAGTGTCCCGACAGGGAACTATGGCTACACCTTC	CSVPTGNYGYTF
many	TRBD1	TRBV20-1	TRBJ1-3	TGCAGTGCTATCAGGGGGCAGTCTGGAAACACCATATATTTT	CSAIRGQSGNTIYF
few	TRBD1	TRBV12-3/TRBV12-4	TRBJ2-7	TGTGCCAGCAGTGGCGGGACAGGAGACTTCCACGAGCAGTACTTC	CASSGGTGDFHEQYF
many	TRBD1	TRBV20-1	TRBJ2-1	TGCAGTGCTAGACTTACTGCCGGGACAGCGTACAATGAGCAGTTCTTC	CSARLTAGTAYNEQFF
many	-	TRBV27	TRBJ2-5	TGTGCCAGCAGCACGGGACAAGAGACCCAGTACTTC	CASSTGQETQYF
few	-	TRBV5-1	TRBJ2-1	TGCGCCAGCAGCTTGGGACTAGGGAACAATGAGCAGTTCTTC	CASSLGLGNNEQFF
few	-	TRBV5-1	TRBJ1-4	TGCGCCAGCAGCTTGGAGGGGGTTGAAAAACTGTTTTTT	CASSLEGVEKLFF
many	TRBD2	TRBV15	TRBJ2-2	TGTGCCACCAGCAGAGATCGGTTGTTGCTCGGGGGGACTAACACCGGGGAGCTGTTTTTT	CATSRDRLLLGGTNTGELFF
many	-	TRBV6-5	TRBJ2-1	TGTGCCAGCAGTTATTGGGGCAATGAGCAGTTCTTC	CASSYWGNEQFF
many	-	TRBV20-1	TRBJ2-1	TGCAGTTCTCCCTATGGGTGGGGGGCATACAATGAGCAGTTCTTC	CSSPYGWGAYNEQFF
-	-	TRBV10-3	TRBJ1-1	TGTGCCATCAGGGGGACGGCCGGCGATGAAGCTTTCTTT	CAIRGTAGDEAFF
many	-	TRBV29-1	TRBJ2-5	TGCAGCGTTGCCGCGGGACCTAGGGACCAAGAGACCCAGTACTTC	CSVAAGPRDQETQYF
-	TRBD1	TRBV24-1	TRBJ2-1	TGTGCCACCAGTGGCCGGGACAGCTACAATGAGCAGTTCTTC	CATSGRDSYNEQFF
-	TRBD1	TRBV5-1	TRBJ2-2	TGCGCCAGCAGCACCAGGACAGGGAACGGGGAGCTGTTTTTT	CASSTRTGNGELFF
few	-	TRBV7-9	TRBJ2-7	TGTGCCAGCAGCTTAGCGTTAGAGGGGCCGACCTACGAGCAGTACTTC	CASSLALEGPTYEQYF
-	TRBD2	TRBV20-1	TRBJ2-3	TGCAGTGCTAGGGGGACTAGCGGGTACACAGATACGGAGTATTTT	CSARGTSGYTDTEYF
-	-	TRBV5-1	TRBJ1-2	TGCGCCAGCAGCTTCGGCTCGGCGGACTATGGCTACACCTTC	CASSFGSADYGYTF
many	TRBD2	TRBV12-3/TRBV12-4	TRBJ2-7	TGTGCCAGCAGTGCCAACTTAGCGGGGGGGAGCTACGAGCAGTACTTC	CASSANLAGGSYEQYF
few	-	TRBV3-1	TRBJ2-5	TGTGCCAGCAGCCAATGGACTAACCAAGAGACCCAGTACTTC	CASSQWTNQETQYF
-	-	TRBV7-9	TRBJ2-2	TGTGCCAGCAGCTCTCAGACTTCGAACACCGGGGAGCTGTTTTTT	CASSSQTSNTGELFF
-	TRBD1	TRBV12-3/TRBV12-4	TRBJ1-5	TGTGCCAGCAGTCTCACGACAGGGTTTATGGGTGGCAATCAGCCCCAGCATTTT	CASSLTTGFMGGNQPQHF
many	TRBD2	TRBV10-3	TRBJ2-1	TGTGCCATCAGGGCTAGCGGACTTAACTACAATGAGCAGTTCTTC	CAIRASGLNYNEQFF
many	-	TRBV12-3/TRBV12-4	TRBJ2-7	TGTGCCAGCAGTTTGGGCAGGTACGAGCAGTACTTC	CASSLGRYEQYF
many	TRBD1	TRBV7-8	TRBJ1-1	TGTGCCAGCAGCTTAGACCGGACAGGGTCGACTGAAGCTTTCTTT	CASSLDRTGSTEAFF
-	-	TRBV3-1	TRBJ2-5	TGTGCCAGCAGCCTCCCCCAGGGCGGTTTAGAGACCCAGTACTTC	CASSLPQGGLETQYF
-	-	TRBV12-3/TRBV12-4	TRBJ2-5	TGTGCCAGCAGGCCACTAGACCGAGAGACCCAGTACTTC	CASRPLDRETQYF
many	-	TRBV5-1	TRBJ2-7	TGCGCCAGCAGCTTCCATAACGAGCAGTACTTC	CASSFHNEQYF
few	TRBD1	TRBV12-3/TRBV12-4	TRBJ1-2	TGTGCCAGCAGACAAGGACAGGGGGCTGATGGCTACACCTTC	CASRQGQGADGYTF
-	-	TRBV29-1	TRBJ1-2	TGCAGCGTTGAAACAGACTTCTATGGCTACACCTTC	CSVETDFYGYTF
-	-	TRBV27	TRBJ1-1	TGTGCCAGCAGTTTGTCAAACGTGTTAGGAAAGAACACTGAAGCTTTCTTT	CASSLSNVLGKNTEAFF
-	TRBD2	TRBV29-1	TRBJ2-1	TGCAGCGTTGAGGCTAGCGGGGGGGTAGGGCAGTTCTTC	CSVEASGGVGQFF
many	-	TRBV5-5	TRBJ2-5	TGTGCCAGCAGCTTGGTGGGACACTTCCAAGAGACCCAGTACTTC	CASSLVGHFQETQYF
many	-	TRBV5-1	TRBJ2-5	TGCGCCAGCAGCTTGGATCGGCTAGGGAGAGAGACCCAGTACTTC	CASSLDRLGRETQYF
-	-	TRBV20-1	TRBJ1-1	TGCAGTGCTAGAGGGGGACACGGGTTGAACACTGAAGCTTTCTTT	CSARGGHGLNTEAFF
-	-	TRBV10-2	TRBJ1-1	TGCGCCAGCACAACGCGGGGTAACACTGAAGCTTTCTTT	CASTTRGNTEAFF
few	-	TRBV5-1	TRBJ1-5	TGCGCCAGCAGCCCCTACCCAGGAAATAGCAATCAGCCCCAGCATTTT	CASSPYPGNSNQPQHF
few	-	TRBV7-6	TRBJ2-6	TGTGCCAGCAGCTTAGCACAGCTTGGCTCTGGGGCCAACGTCCTGACTTTC	CASSLAQLGSGANVLTF
few	TRBD1	TRBV6-1	TRBJ2-5	TGTGCCAGCAGTGAAGCACAGGGGTCATCACTAGAGACCCAGTACTTC	CASSEAQGSSLETQYF
-	TRBD1	TRBV5-1	TRBJ2-4	TGCGCCAGCAGCCCCGGCACGACAGGGGCAATACCTGGGACCAAAAACATTCAGTACTTC	CASSPGTTGAIPGTKNIQYF
-	-	TRBV27	TRBJ1-1	TGTGCCAGCAGGAGGACGGATAACACTGAAGCTTTCTTT	CASRRTDNTEAFF
few	-	TRBV5-1	TRBJ2-7	TGCGCCAGCTCATCGTCCGGGGCGCGCATACGGGACGAGCAGTACTTC	CASSSSGARIRDEQYF
few	TRBD1	TRBV5-1	TRBJ2-2	TGCGCCAGCAGCTTGTTTGGAGGACAGGCCCCCATGGCCGGGGAGCTGTTTTTT	CASSLFGGQAPMAGELFF
many	-	TRBV28	TRBJ2-7	TGTGCCAGCAGAGGGTCCGGGTCCTACGAGCAGTACTTC	CASRGSGSYEQYF
-	-	TRBV20-1	TRBJ2-4	TGCAGTGCCACTCATGGCGGAATAACCAAAAACATTCAGTACTTC	CSATHGGITKNIQYF
-	-	TRBV5-5	TRBJ2-3	TGTGCCAGCAGCCCTCGGGGGGCGGGTGCAGATACGCAGTATTTT	CASSPRGAGADTQYF
-	TRBD1	TRBV12-3/TRBV12-4	TRBJ1-5	TGTGCCAGCAGTTTAGCGGTTGGTCAGGGGGCATCTCAGCCCCAGCATTTT	CASSLAVGQGASQPQHF
many	-	TRBV6-2/TRBV6-3	TRBJ1-1	TGTGCCAGCAGTTCGCCCTCCGACGGACGGAACACTGAAGCTTTCTTT	CASSSPSDGRNTEAFF
-	-	TRBV20-1	TRBJ1-1	TGCAGTGCTAGACCCTACGGCGGGAACACTGAAGCTTTCTTT	CSARPYGGNTEAFF
-	-	TRBV19	TRBJ1-5	TGTGCCAGTAGTATGGGGGCAGGCTCGAGGAATCAGCCCCAGCATTTT	CASSMGAGSRNQPQHF
few	-	TRBV7-7	TRBJ2-1	TGTGCCAGCAGCTTAGGGACTATCAATGAGCAGTTCTTC	CASSLGTINEQFF
many	-	TRBV20-1	TRBJ2-1	TGCAGTGCTGCCGCGCCGGGGGAGGTGAATGAGCAGTTCTTC	CSAAAPGEVNEQFF